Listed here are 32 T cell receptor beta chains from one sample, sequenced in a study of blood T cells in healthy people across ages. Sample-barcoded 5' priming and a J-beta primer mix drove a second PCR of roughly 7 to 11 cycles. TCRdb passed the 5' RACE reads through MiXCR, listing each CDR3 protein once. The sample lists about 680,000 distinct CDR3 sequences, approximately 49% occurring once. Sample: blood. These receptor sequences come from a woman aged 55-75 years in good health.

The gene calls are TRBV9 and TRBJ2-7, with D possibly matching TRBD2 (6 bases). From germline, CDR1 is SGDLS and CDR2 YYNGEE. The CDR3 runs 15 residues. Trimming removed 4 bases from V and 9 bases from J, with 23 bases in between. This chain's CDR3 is CASSSTYSGYGGQYF. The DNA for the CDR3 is TGTGCCAGCAGCTCAACGTATTCCGGGTACGGGGGGCAGTACTTC. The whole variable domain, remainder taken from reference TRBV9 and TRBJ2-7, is DSGVTQTPKHLITATGQRVTLRCSPRSGDLSVYWYQQSLDQGLQFLIQYYNGEERAKGNILERFSAQQFPDLHSELNLSSLELGDSALYFCASSSTYSGYGGQYFGPGTRLTVT.

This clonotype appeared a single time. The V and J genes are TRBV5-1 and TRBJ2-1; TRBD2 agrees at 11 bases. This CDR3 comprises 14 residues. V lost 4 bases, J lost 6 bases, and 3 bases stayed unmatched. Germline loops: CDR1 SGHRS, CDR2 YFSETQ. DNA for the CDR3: TGCGCCAGCAGCATAGGGACTAGCGGCAATGAGCAGTTCTTC. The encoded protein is CASSIGTSGNEQFF.

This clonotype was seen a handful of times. This CDR3 reads CASSFAPGGNEQFF. The CDR3 DNA sequence: TGTGCCAGCAGCTTTGCACCGGGGGGAAATGAGCAGTTCTTC. The chain uses TRBV9 and TRBJ2-1; TRBD2 agrees at 7 bases. Germline CDR1 reads SGDLS; CDR2 reads YYNGEE. This CDR3 spans 14 amino acids. J was trimmed by 7 bases and V by 4 bases; bases with no gene match: 8.

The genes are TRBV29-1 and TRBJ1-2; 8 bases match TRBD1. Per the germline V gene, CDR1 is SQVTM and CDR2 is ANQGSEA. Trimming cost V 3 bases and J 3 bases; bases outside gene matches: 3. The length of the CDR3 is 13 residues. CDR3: CSVDRGQDYGYTF. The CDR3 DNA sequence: TGCAGCGTTGACAGGGGGCAGGACTATGGCTACACCTTC.

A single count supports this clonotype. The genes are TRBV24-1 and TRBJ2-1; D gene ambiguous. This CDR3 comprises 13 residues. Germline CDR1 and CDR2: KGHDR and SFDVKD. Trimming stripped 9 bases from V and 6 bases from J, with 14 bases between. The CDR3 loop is CATRAAYGNEQFF. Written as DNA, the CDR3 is TGTGCCACCCGTGCCGCCTATGGCAATGAGCAGTTCTTC.

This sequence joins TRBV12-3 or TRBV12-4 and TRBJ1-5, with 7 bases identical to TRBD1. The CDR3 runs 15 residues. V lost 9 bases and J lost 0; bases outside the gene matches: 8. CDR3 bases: TGTGCCAGTACCCGGACAGGCGATAGCAATCAGCCCCAGCATTTT. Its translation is CASTRTGDSNQPQHF.

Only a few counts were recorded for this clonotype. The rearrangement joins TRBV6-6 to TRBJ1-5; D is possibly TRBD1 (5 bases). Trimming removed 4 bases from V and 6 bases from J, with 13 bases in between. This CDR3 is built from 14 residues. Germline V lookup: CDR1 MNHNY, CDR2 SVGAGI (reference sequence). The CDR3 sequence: CASSSGQEGQPQHF. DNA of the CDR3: TGTGCCAGCAGTTCTGGACAAGAGGGTCAGCCCCAGCATTTT.

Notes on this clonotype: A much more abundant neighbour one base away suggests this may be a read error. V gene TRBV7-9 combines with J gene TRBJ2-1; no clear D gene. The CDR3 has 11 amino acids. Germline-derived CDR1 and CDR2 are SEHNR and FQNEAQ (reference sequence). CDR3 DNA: TGTGCCGGCAGCACAGACCCAAAGCAGTTCTTC. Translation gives CAGSTDPKQFF.

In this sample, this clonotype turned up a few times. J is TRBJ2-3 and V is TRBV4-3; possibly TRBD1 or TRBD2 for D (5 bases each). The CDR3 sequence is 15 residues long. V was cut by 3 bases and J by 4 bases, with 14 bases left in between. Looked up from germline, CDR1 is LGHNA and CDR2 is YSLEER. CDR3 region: CASSHGTAPPDTQYF. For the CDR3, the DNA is TGCGCCAGCAGCCATGGGACCGCGCCGCCAGATACGCAGTATTTT.

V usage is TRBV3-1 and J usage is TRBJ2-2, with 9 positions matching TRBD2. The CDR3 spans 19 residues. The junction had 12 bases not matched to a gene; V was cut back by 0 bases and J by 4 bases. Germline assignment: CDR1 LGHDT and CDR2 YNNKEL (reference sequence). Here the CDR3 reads CASSQDRLAGPRGTGELFF. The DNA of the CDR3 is TGTGCCAGCAGCCAAGATCGGCTAGCGGGACCGAGGGGCACCGGGGAGCTGTTTTTT.

CDR3 in DNA: TGTGCCAGTAGTCGAGAAAGGGAAGAGACCCAGTACTTC. This encodes CASSREREETQYF. The chain carries TRBV19 and TRBJ2-5; D is unresolved. The CDR3 has 13 residues. CDR1 LNHDA and CDR2 SQIVND come from the germline V gene (reference sequence). The ends were cut back, 5 bases at V and 3 bases at J, with 10 bases in the middle.

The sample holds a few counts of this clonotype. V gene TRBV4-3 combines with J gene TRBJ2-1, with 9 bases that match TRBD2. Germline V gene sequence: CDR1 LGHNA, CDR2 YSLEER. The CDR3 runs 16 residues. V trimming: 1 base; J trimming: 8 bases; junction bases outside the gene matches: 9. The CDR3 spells CASSQAGSGSFYEQFF. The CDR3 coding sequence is TGCGCCAGCAGCCAAGCGGGTAGCGGGAGCTTTTATGAGCAGTTCTTC.

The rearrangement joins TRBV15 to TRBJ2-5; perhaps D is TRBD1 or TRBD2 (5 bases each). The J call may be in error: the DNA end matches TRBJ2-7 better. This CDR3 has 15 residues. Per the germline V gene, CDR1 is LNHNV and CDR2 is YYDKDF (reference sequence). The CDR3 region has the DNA TGTGCCACCAGCAGAGCGGGGCAGACAGTCTACGAGCAGTACTTC. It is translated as CATSRAGQTVYEQYF.

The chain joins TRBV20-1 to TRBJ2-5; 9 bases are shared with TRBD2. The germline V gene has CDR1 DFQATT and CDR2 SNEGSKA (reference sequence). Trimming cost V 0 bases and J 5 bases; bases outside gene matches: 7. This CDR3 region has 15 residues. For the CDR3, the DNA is TGCAGTGCTAGAGATGGCGGGAGGGCCTGGGAGACCCAGTACTTC. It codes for CSARDGGRAWETQYF.

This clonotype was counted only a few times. The CDR3 reads CASSSGLANEQFF. In DNA form, the CDR3 reads TGTGCCAGCAGCTCCGGATTAGCGAATGAGCAGTTCTTC. The rearrangement links TRBV7-8 to TRBJ2-1; weak D call: TRBD2 (5 bases). The V end was cut by 4 bases, the J end by 7 bases, with 11 bases between. The CDR3 length is 13 residues. Germline lookup yields CDR1 SGHVS and CDR2 FQNEAQ.

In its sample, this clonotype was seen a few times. CDR3 DNA sequence: TGTGCCAGCTCCGGCCAGATTAATTCACCCCTCCACTTT. Amino acids: CASSGQINSPLHF. This rearrangement joins TRBV28 to TRBJ1-6, with unresolved D. This CDR3 region has 13 residues. V was pared by 8 bases and J by 6 bases, with 11 bases between. CDR1 is MDHEN and CDR2 is SYDVKM in the germline V gene.

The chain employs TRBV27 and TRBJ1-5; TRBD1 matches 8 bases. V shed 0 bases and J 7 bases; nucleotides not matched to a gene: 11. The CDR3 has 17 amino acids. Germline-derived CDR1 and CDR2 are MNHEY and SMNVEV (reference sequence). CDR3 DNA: TGTGCCAGCAGTTTATCCCCCCCCAGGGGGCCTGGGCAGCCCCAGCATTTT. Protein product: CASSLSPPRGPGQPQHF.

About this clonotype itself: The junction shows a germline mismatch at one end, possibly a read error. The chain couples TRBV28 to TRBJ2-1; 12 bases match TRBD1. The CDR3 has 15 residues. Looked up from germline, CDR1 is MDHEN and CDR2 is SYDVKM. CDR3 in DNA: TGTGCCGGCAGCTCGGTGGGACAGGGGGCACAAGAGCAGTTCTTC. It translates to CAGSSVGQGAQEQFF. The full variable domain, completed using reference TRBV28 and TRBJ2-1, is DVKVTQSSRYLVKRTGEKVFLECVQDMDHENMFWYRQDPGLGLRLIYFSYDVKMKEKGDIPEGYSVSREKKERFSLILESASTNQTSMYLCAGSSVGQGAQEQFFGPGTRLTVL.

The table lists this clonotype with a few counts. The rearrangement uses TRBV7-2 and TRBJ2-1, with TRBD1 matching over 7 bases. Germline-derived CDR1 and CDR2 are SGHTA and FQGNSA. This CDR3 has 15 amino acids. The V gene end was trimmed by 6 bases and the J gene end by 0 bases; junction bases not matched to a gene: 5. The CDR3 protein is CASRRQGSSYNEQFF. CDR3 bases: TGTGCCAGCAGGCGACAGGGAAGCTCCTACAATGAGCAGTTCTTC.

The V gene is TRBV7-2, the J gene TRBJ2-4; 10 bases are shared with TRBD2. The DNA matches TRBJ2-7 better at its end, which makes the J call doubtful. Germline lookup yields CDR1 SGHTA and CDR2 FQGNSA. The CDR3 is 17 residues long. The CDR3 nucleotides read TGTGCCAGCAGCTTAGCCCCATCTAGCGGGAGATTCTACGAGCAGTACTTC. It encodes CASSLAPSSGRFYEQYF.

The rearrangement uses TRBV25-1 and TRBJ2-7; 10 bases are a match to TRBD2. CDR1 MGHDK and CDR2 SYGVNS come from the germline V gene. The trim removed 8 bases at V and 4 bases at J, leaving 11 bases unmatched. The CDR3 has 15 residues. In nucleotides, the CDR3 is TGTGCCAGCTCCCTCGGGGGACTAGCGACTTACGAGCAGTACTTC. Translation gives CASSLGGLATYEQYF.

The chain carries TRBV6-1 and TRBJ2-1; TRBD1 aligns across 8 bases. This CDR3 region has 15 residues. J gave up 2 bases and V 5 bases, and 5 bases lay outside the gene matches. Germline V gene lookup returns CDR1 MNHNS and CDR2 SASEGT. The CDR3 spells CASSIGQGAYNEQFF. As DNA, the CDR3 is TGTGCCAGCAGTATAGGACAGGGTGCCTACAATGAGCAGTTCTTC.

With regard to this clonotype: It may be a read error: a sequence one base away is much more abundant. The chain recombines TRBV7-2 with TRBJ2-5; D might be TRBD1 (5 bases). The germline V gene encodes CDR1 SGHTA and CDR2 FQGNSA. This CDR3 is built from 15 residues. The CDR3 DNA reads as TGTGCCAGCAGCCAGGACACTTCCTCCCAAGAGCCCCAGTACTTC. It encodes CASSQDTSSQEPQYF.

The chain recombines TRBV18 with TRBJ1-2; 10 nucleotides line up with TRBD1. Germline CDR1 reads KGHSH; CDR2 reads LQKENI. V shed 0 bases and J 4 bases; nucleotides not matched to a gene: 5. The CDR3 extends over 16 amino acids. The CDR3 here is CASSPPGTGDFYGYTF. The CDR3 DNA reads TGTGCCAGCTCACCACCAGGGACAGGGGATTTCTATGGCTACACCTTC.

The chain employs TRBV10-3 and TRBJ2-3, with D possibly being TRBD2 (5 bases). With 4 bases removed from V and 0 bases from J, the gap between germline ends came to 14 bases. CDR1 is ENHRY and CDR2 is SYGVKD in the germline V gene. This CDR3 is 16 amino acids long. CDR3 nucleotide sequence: TGTGCCATCAGTGTGGGCACTAGGGATAGCACAGATACGCAGTATTTT. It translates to CAISVGTRDSTDTQYF.

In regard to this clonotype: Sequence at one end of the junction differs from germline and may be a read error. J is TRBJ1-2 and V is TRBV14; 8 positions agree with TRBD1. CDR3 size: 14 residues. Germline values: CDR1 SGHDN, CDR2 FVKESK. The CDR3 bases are TGTGCCAGCAGCATCGGGGACAGGCCCTATGGCCACACCTTC. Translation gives CASSIGDRPYGHTF. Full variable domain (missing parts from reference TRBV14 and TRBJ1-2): EAGVTQFPSHSVIEKGQTVTLRCDPISGHDNLYWYRRVMGKEIKFLLHFVKESKQDESGMPNNRFLAERTGGTYSTLKVQPAELEDSGVYFCASSIGDRPYGHTFGSGTRLTVV.

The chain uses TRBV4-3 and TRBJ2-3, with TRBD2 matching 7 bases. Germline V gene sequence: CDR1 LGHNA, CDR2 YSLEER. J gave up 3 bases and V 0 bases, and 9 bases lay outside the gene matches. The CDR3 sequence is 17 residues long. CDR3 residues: CASSQDPGPAGTDTQYF. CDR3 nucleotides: TGCGCCAGCAGCCAAGATCCCGGACCAGCGGGGACAGATACGCAGTATTTT.

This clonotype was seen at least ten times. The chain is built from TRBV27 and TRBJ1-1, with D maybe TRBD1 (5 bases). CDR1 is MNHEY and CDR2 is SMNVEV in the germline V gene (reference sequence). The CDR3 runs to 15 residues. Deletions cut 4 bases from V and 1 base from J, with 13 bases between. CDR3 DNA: TGTGCCAGCAGTTCCAGTCCCCAGGGGAACACTGAAGCTTTCTTT. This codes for CASSSSPQGNTEAFF.

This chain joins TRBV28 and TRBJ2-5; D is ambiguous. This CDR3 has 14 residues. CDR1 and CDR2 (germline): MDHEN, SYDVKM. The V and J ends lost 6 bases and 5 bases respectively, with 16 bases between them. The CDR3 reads CASSRPSGLETQYF. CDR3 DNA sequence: TGTGCCAGCAGCCGCCCATCTGGTTTGGAGACCCAGTACTTC.

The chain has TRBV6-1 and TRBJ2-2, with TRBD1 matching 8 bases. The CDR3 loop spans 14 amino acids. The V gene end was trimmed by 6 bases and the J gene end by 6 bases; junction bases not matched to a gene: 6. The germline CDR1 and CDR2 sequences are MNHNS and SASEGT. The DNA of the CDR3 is TGTGCCAGCAGGGACAGGGCAGTCTCCGGGGAGCTGTTTTTT. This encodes CASRDRAVSGELFF.

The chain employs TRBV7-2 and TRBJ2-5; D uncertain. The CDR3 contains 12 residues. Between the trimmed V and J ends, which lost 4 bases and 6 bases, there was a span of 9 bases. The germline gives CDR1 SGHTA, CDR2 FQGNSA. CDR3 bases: TGTGCCAGCAGCTCCCTCCGGCAGACCCAGTACTTC. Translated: CASSSLRQTQYF. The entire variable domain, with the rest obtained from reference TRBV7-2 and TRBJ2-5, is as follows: GAGVSQSPSNKVTEKGKDVELRCDPISGHTALYWYRQSLGQGLEFLIYFQGNSAPDKSGLPSDRFSAERTGGSVSTLTIQRTQQEDSAVYLCASSSLRQTQYFGPGTRLLVL.

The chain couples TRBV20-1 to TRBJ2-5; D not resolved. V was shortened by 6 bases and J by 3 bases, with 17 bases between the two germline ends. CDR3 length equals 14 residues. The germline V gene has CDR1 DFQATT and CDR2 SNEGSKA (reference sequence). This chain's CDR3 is CSALKAYLKETQYF. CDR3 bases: TGCAGTGCACTGAAGGCCTACCTAAAAGAGACCCAGTACTTC.